The 20 T cell receptor beta chains below were found in one sample sequenced in a study of blood T cell repertoires in COVID-19. Here immunoSEQ multiplex PCR was the method, and the copy in TCRdb shows in-frame clones only, minus some. Of 350,000 to 450,000 clones detected, roughly 90% appear once; the ten largest clones hold 0.7% to 0.95%. What was sequenced was PBMCs or T cells enriched from blood (not recorded which). The receptors come from a middle-aged woman who had been exposed to COVID-19.

V is TRBV2 and J is TRBJ1-2; 8 bases map to TRBD1. The CDR3 contains 13 residues. In germline, CDR1 is SNHLY, CDR2 FYNNEI. Germline trimming cut 9 bases from V and 0 bases from J; bases unmatched to any gene: 3. The CDR3 DNA follows: TGTGCCAGTCGGACAGGGCCTAACTATGGCTACACCTTC. Amino acid sequence: CASRTGPNYGYTF.

This chain connects TRBV19 to TRBJ1-6; D ambiguous. V shed 4 bases and J shed 7 bases, with 17 bases lying between them. The CDR3 runs 16 residues. CDR1 is LNHDA and CDR2 is SQIVND in the germline V gene (reference sequence). CDR3 sequence: CASSTQLSLRNSPLHF. The CDR3 bases are TGTGCCAGTAGTACCCAACTCTCCCTGAGAAATTCACCCCTCCACTTT.

The sample holds one count of this clone. The CDR3 protein is CASSQGWEEGNTIYF. The CDR3 DNA follows: TGTGCCAGCAGCCAAGGGTGGGAGGAGGGAAACACCATATATTTT. The rearrangement joins TRBV3-1 (or the pseudogene TRBV3-2) to TRBJ1-3; D remains ambiguous. Germline CDR1 and CDR2: LGHDT and YNNKEL (reference sequence). The CDR3 extends over 15 amino acids. V lost 1 base, J lost 4 bases, and 11 bases lay in between.

The chain uses TRBV19 and TRBJ2-1, with D tentatively TRBD1 (5 bases). Germline V gene lookup returns CDR1 LNHDA and CDR2 SQIVND (reference sequence). The ends were cut back, 6 bases at V and 2 bases at J, with 11 bases in the middle. The CDR3 runs 14 residues. The CDR3 sequence: CASRNQGTYNEQFF. CDR3 in DNA: TGTGCCAGTAGAAATCAGGGAACCTACAATGAGCAGTTCTTC.

V usage is TRBV28 and J usage is TRBJ1-5, with D possibly matching TRBD1 (6 bases). V shed 2 bases and J shed 7 bases, with 12 bases lying between them. CDR3 length: 14 amino acids. Germline V gene sequence: CDR1 MDHEN, CDR2 SYDVKM. The CDR3 DNA follows: TGTGCCAGCAGTTTAGGGGGGGGCTCGCAGCCCCAGCATTTT. As protein: CASSLGGGSQPQHF.

This clone was recorded only once. The chain recombines TRBV2 with TRBJ2-1; 10 bases align to TRBD2. Germline V gene sequence: CDR1 SNHLY, CDR2 FYNNEI. Trimming removed 9 bases from V and 1 base from J; junction bases left unmatched: 6. The CDR3 extends over 15 amino acids. Written as DNA, the CDR3 is TGTGCCAGTCAACTAGCGGGGTTATCCTACAATGAGCAGTTCTTC. Its translation is CASQLAGLSYNEQFF.

The gene calls are TRBV19 and TRBJ1-2, with D perhaps matching TRBD1 (6 bases). The germline V and J ends were trimmed by 8 bases and 7 bases, with 14 bases remaining between them. Per germline, CDR1 LNHDA and CDR2 SQIVND (reference sequence). CDR3 length equals 12 residues. DNA of the CDR3: TGTGCCAGTCGGCAGACAGGCGGTGGCTACACCTTC. It translates to CASRQTGGGYTF.

The chain combines TRBV7-8 with TRBJ1-4; D not resolved. V shed 1 base and J shed 1 base, with 7 bases lying between them. The germline V gene encodes CDR1 SGHVS and CDR2 FQNEAQ. CDR3 length: 15 residues. In nucleotides, the CDR3 is TGTGCCAGCAGCTTAGGGGCCAGAACTAATGAAAAACTGTTTTTT. Translated: CASSLGARTNEKLFF.

This clone was picked up many times. This chain uses TRBV7-6 with TRBJ2-7; 11 bases align to TRBD1. The CDR3 length is 15 residues. Germline V gives CDR1 SGHVS, CDR2 FNYEAQ. V gave up 5 bases and J gave up 5 bases; unmatched junction bases: 8. In DNA form, the CDR3 reads TGTGCCAGCAGCAAGGGACAGGGGGAAAACAACGAGCAGTACTTC. This encodes CASSKGQGENNEQYF.

This sequence joins TRBV2 and TRBJ2-3; a weak D match, TRBD1 (6 bases). V shed 2 bases and J shed 0 bases, with 15 bases lying between them. Germline CDR1 SNHLY, CDR2 FYNNEI. This CDR3 is 17 amino acids long. The CDR3 spells CASSERLRGFSTDTQYF. For the CDR3, the DNA is TGTGCCAGCAGTGAAAGGTTGAGGGGGTTTAGCACAGATACGCAGTATTTT.

This clone has just a few counts. V is TRBV11-3 and J is TRBJ2-1; 11 bases align to TRBD2. Germline V gives CDR1 SGHNT, CDR2 YENEEA. The CDR3 is 14 amino acids. The V gene end was trimmed by 5 bases and the J gene end by 12 bases; junction bases not matched to a gene: 9. The DNA for the CDR3 is TGTGCCAGCAGCCTTCCTGGGACTAGCGGCGGGCAGTTCTTC. As protein: CASSLPGTSGGQFF.

The count of this clone is one. The rearrangement links TRBV19 to TRBJ1-3; 7 nucleotides align to TRBD1. Trimming at V came to 6 bases and at J to 13 bases, leaving 12 bases not matched to a gene. CDR3 length: 13 residues. Germline CDR1 reads LNHDA; CDR2 reads SQIVND (reference sequence). CDR3 DNA: TGTGCCAGTAGCTTTTCCCGGGACAGCAAGATATATTTT. Residues: CASSFSRDSKIYF.

This sequence joins TRBV7-2 and TRBJ2-2; 9 bases are a match to TRBD1. CDR1 is SGHTA, CDR2 FQGNSA, per germline. The CDR3 is made up of 15 amino acids. V was clipped by 5 bases and J by 5 bases; unmatched bases: 6. The DNA for the CDR3 is TGTGCCAGCAGCCTAAGAGGGACAGGGACCGGGGAGCTGTTTTTT. This sequence encodes CASSLRGTGTGELFF.

This rearrangement joins TRBV5-4 to TRBJ1-1; D ambiguous. Trimming cost V 0 bases and J 1 base, with 7 bases left between them. This CDR3 spans 14 amino acids. CDR1 is SGHNT, CDR2 YYREEE, per germline (reference sequence). CDR3 nucleotide sequence: TGTGCCAGCAGCTTGGATCCGGGGAACACTGAAGCTTTCTTT. It is translated as CASSLDPGNTEAFF.

The CDR3 DNA follows: TGTGCCAGTAGTACCCAGGCCTTAAGAGGGGAAAAACTGTTTTTT. This gives the protein CASSTQALRGEKLFF. The chain carries TRBV19 and TRBJ1-4; no firm D call. The germline V gene has CDR1 LNHDA and CDR2 SQIVND (reference sequence). V lost 4 bases to trimming and J lost 8 bases, with 17 bases between them. The CDR3 length is 15 residues.

The rearrangement links TRBV11-2 to TRBJ2-2, with D perhaps TRBD1 (6 bases). The V gene's germline CDR1 is SGHAT and CDR2 FQNNGV. CDR3 length: 16 amino acids. The V and J ends lost 5 bases and 4 bases respectively, with 17 bases between them. CDR3 nucleotides: TGTGCCAGCAGCCCCCAAACAGGGATATCCACCGGGGAGCTGTTTTTT. It is translated as CASSPQTGISTGELFF.

V and J are TRBV7-9 and TRBJ2-1; 8 positions agree with TRBD2. Germline trimming cut 2 bases from V and 8 bases from J; bases unmatched to any gene: 17. This CDR3 region has 18 residues. CDR1 is SEHNR, CDR2 FQNEAQ, per germline (reference sequence). The CDR3 DNA sequence: TGTGCCAGCAGCTTATATTTACTGCGGGAGGCCCCCCGGGATGAGCAGTTCTTC. This gives the protein CASSLYLLREAPRDEQFF.

Comment on this clone: Additional DNA sequences in this sample encode the identical CDR3. The chain links TRBV3-1 (or the pseudogene TRBV3-2) to TRBJ2-3; the D gene is possibly TRBD1 (6 bases). Germline CDR1 and CDR2: LGHDT and YNNKEL (reference sequence). This CDR3 is 11 amino acids long. V lost 5 bases, J lost 6 bases, and 6 bases lay in between. CDR3 amino acids: CASSRGDTQYF. The CDR3 DNA is TGTGCCAGCAGCAGGGGGGATACGCAGTATTTT.

The V call is TRBV11-3, the J call TRBJ2-3; TRBD2 matches at 8 bases. Germline lookup yields CDR1 SGHNT and CDR2 YENEEA. V lost 0 bases to trimming and J lost 2 bases; unmatched junction nucleotides: 10. The CDR3 consists of 18 residues. In nucleotides, the CDR3 is TGTGCCAGCAGCTTAGATCCCCCCGGGACTAGGGCCACAGATACGCAGTATTTT. This codes for CASSLDPPGTRATDTQYF. Based on the CDR3 plus reference TRBV11-3 and TRBJ2-3, the full variable domain is EAGVVQSPRYKIIEKKQPVAFWCNPISGHNTLYWYLQNLGQGPELLIRYENEEAVDDSQLPKDRFSAERLKGVDSTLKIQPAELGDSAVYLCASSLDPPGTRATDTQYFGPGTRLTVL.

CDR3 nucleotides: TGTGCCAGCAGCTCTAGCGGGGGACCCAAAGAGACCCAGTACTTC. This codes for CASSSSGGPKETQYF. J is TRBJ2-5 and V is TRBV7-3, with 10 bases that match TRBD2. The CDR3 length is 15 residues. CDR1 is SGHTA, CDR2 FQGTGA, per germline. After removal of 4 bases from V and 3 bases from J, the junction contained 5 bases not matched to a gene.